A single sample gave rise to the 22 T cell receptor beta chains below, sequenced in a study of shared T cell receptors in the human thymus. Profiling relied on immunoSEQ multiplex PCR, and the TCRdb table lists in-frame clones only, not all of them. Altogether about 660,000 clones are present, approximately 89% being singletons, with the ten largest covering 0.0094%. These records were also assigned to another study, of human thymus T cells.

Sequencing input: thymocytes. The receptor source for this set is a boy younger than two with a congenital heart defect.

V is TRBV6-1 and J is TRBJ2-7; 8 bases map to TRBD2. V was pared by 1 base and J by 4 bases, with 12 bases of the junction left unmatched. The CDR3 runs 17 residues. In germline, CDR1 is MNHNS, CDR2 SASEGT. The CDR3 coding sequence is TGTGCCAGCAGTGAAGTCTACGGGACTAGACACCCTTACGAGCAGTACTTC. It codes for CASSEVYGTRHPYEQYF.

V gene TRBV6-1 combines with J gene TRBJ1-2; tentatively, D is TRBD1 (5 bases). Trimming cost V 8 bases and J 6 bases, with 19 bases left between them. The CDR3 spans 14 residues. CDR1 is MNHNS and CDR2 is SASEGT in the germline V gene. The CDR3 is CASRGGGDYDGYTF. DNA of the CDR3: TGTGCCAGCCGCGGTGGGGGGGACTATGATGGCTACACCTTC.

The gene calls are TRBV4-1 and TRBJ2-5, with TRBD2 identical over 14 bases. The CDR3 covers 19 residues. V shed 0 bases, J shed 5 bases, and the junction held 11 bases outside the gene matches. Per germline, CDR1 MGHRA and CDR2 YSYEKL. Here the CDR3 reads CASSQDYSPGLAGVETQYF. Written as DNA, the CDR3 is TGCGCCAGCAGCCAAGATTACTCCCCGGGACTAGCGGGGGTGGAGACCCAGTACTTC.

V is TRBV2 and J is TRBJ1-1, with 9 bases lining up with TRBD1. The V and J ends lost 5 bases and 4 bases, in that order; junction bases with no gene match: 11. CDR3 length equals 16 residues. Germline lookup yields CDR1 SNHLY and CDR2 FYNNEI. The DNA of the CDR3 is TGTGCCAGCAGTTACCCTCCCCCACAGGGGGCCACTGAAGCTTTCTTT. It is translated as CASSYPPPQGATEAFF.

This chain connects TRBV5-6 to TRBJ1-3, with 7 bases that match TRBD1. The germline V gene has CDR1 SGHDT and CDR2 YYEEEE. CDR3 length: 16 residues. Trimming at V came to 3 bases and at J to 8 bases, leaving 14 bases not matched to a gene. CDR3 sequence reads: CASSSQRQGGAYTIYF. The CDR3 coding sequence is TGTGCCAGCAGCTCCCAACGACAGGGCGGGGCCTACACCATATATTTT.

The chain couples TRBV19 to TRBJ1-5; no definite D call. Trimming removed 7 bases at V and 6 bases at J, with 16 bases between. This CDR3 spans 14 amino acids. CDR1 and CDR2 from the germline V gene are LNHDA and SQIVND (reference sequence). The CDR3 sequence: CASTRARAGQPQHF. Written as DNA, the CDR3 is TGTGCCAGTACAAGGGCGCGGGCCGGTCAGCCCCAGCATTTT. Drawing the rest from reference TRBV19 and TRBJ1-5, the complete variable domain is DGGITQSPKYLFRKEGQNVTLSCEQNLNHDAMYWYRQDPGQGLRLIYYSQIVNDFQKGDIAEGYSVSREKKESFPLTVTSAQKNPTAFYLCASTRARAGQPQHFGDGTRLSIL.

The chain links TRBV28 to TRBJ2-2; TRBD1 might be the D (6 bases). V shed 6 bases and J shed 5 bases, with 16 bases lying between them. Germline CDR1 reads MDHEN; CDR2 reads SYDVKM. There are 15 residues in the CDR3. DNA of the CDR3: TGTGCCAGCAGCCCCTGGCGGACAGAAACCGGGGAGCTGTTTTTT. As protein: CASSPWRTETGELFF.

The V and J genes are TRBV2 and TRBJ2-1; TRBD2 agrees at 9 bases. Trimming cost V 1 base and J 2 bases; bases outside gene matches: 3. The V gene's germline CDR1 is SNHLY and CDR2 FYNNEI. The CDR3 contains 16 residues. The CDR3 coding sequence is TGTGCCAGCAGTGAAGGGGGGACTAGCCCCTACAATGAGCAGTTCTTC. Its protein product is CASSEGGTSPYNEQFF.

V is TRBV30 and J is TRBJ2-6, with TRBD1 as a possible D gene (6 bases). The CDR3 contains 16 residues. Germline assignment: CDR1 GTSNPN and CDR2 SVGIG (reference sequence). The V gene lost 2 bases and the J gene lost 0 bases, with 11 bases spanning the gap. The CDR3 loop reads CAWSPGHRSGANVLTF. Written as DNA, the CDR3 is TGTGCCTGGAGTCCGGGACACCGCTCTGGGGCCAACGTCCTGACTTTC. Full variable domain (rest looked up from reference TRBV30 and TRBJ2-6): SQTIHQWPATLVQPVGSPLSLECTVEGTSNPNLYWYRQAAGRGLQLLFYSVGIGQISSEVPQNLSASRPQDRQFILSSKKLLLSDSGFYLCAWSPGHRSGANVLTFGAGSRLTVL.

This chain links TRBV6-5 with TRBJ2-7, with 8 bases fitting TRBD1. Trimming at V came to 0 bases and at J to 6 bases, leaving 10 bases not matched to a gene. Germline V gene sequence: CDR1 MNHEY, CDR2 SVGAGI. The CDR3 has 16 amino acids. The CDR3 DNA reads TGTGCCAGCAGTTACTCTCAGGGGGCCAACCTACCCGAGCAGTACTTC. Protein product: CASSYSQGANLPEQYF.

This chain joins TRBV30 and TRBJ1-2, with a weak D call TRBD1 (5 bases). Trimming took 2 bases from V and 8 from J, leaving 9 bases between them. Germline CDR1 GTSNPN, CDR2 SVGIG (reference sequence). The CDR3 covers 11 residues. CDR3 protein: CAWSRGIGYTF. The CDR3 region has the DNA TGTGCCTGGAGTCGGGGGATAGGCTACACCTTC.

In DNA, the CDR3 is TGTGCCAGCAGCCATGACAGGGTCGATGGCTACACCTTC. Residues: CASSHDRVDGYTF. The chain carries TRBV28 and TRBJ1-2; 7 nucleotides line up with TRBD1. The J segment lost 6 bases and the V segment lost 6 bases, leaving 7 bases of the junction unmatched. CDR3 length: 13 amino acids. Germline CDR1 reads MDHEN; CDR2 reads SYDVKM.

This clone turned up a few times. This chain links TRBV5-1 with TRBJ1-1; D uncertain. V was cut by 5 bases and J by 11 bases, with 13 bases left in between. Germline CDR1 and CDR2: SGHRS and YFSETQ. This CDR3 has 11 residues. DNA of the CDR3: TGCGCCAGCAGAGAGGATAAGGCGGCTTTCTTT. This translates into CASREDKAAFF.

The chain couples TRBV4-3 to TRBJ2-6; 8 bases align to TRBD1. CDR3 size: 18 residues. Germline V gives CDR1 LGHNA, CDR2 YSLEER. With V trimmed by 6 bases and J by 2 bases, 12 bases remained unmatched. CDR3 nucleotide sequence: TGCGCCAGCAGTCCAATGGACAGGGTAGCACCTGGGGCCAACGTCCTGACTTTC. Its protein product is CASSPMDRVAPGANVLTF.

The V and J genes are TRBV9 and TRBJ1-1; TRBD1 might be the D (5 bases). V was cut by 4 bases and J by 1 base, with 14 bases left in between. The CDR3 contains 15 residues. The germline CDR1 and CDR2 sequences are SGDLS and YYNGEE. The CDR3 DNA follows: TGTGCCAGCAGCCCCCGGCAGGGCACGAACACTGAAGCTTTCTTT. Protein product: CASSPRQGTNTEAFF.

V usage is TRBV29-1 and J usage is TRBJ2-1, with D possibly TRBD2 on 6 matching bases. The germline V gene encodes CDR1 SQVTM and CDR2 ANQGSEA. Trimming pared 4 bases from V and 3 bases from J, leaving 13 bases between. The CDR3 contains 14 residues. The CDR3 region is CSVGASDSYNEQFF. DNA for the CDR3: TGCAGCGTTGGGGCTAGCGACAGCTACAATGAGCAGTTCTTC.

This clone was recorded only once. The chain carries TRBV4-3 and TRBJ1-2, with 7 bases aligning to TRBD1. V dropped 1 base and J dropped 8; count of bases not matched to a gene: 13. The CDR3 totals 16 residues. Germline CDR1 is LGHNA and CDR2 is YSLEER. CDR3 DNA sequence: TGCGCCAGCAGCCAAGTGCGGGTCGAAACAGGGGACGGCTACACCTTC. It encodes CASSQVRVETGDGYTF.

This chain joins TRBV27 and TRBJ2-7, with 9 nucleotides matching TRBD2. There are 17 residues in the CDR3. Germline V gene lookup returns CDR1 MNHEY and CDR2 SMNVEV (reference sequence). The junction had 18 bases not matched to a gene; V was cut back by 6 bases and J by 6 bases. The CDR3 DNA sequence: TGTGCCAGCAGCCCCCGGTCCGGTGCGGGAGGGCGGTGCGAGCAGTACTTC. Translated, it gives CASSPRSGAGGRCEQYF.

This clone has more than one count but fewer than ten. This chain uses TRBV7-2 with TRBJ1-2; D is ambiguous. V shed 4 bases and J shed 8 bases, with 20 bases lying between them. Germline CDR1 is SGHTA and CDR2 is FQGNSA. This CDR3 contains 15 residues. This CDR3 is CASSYFREREFGYTF. CDR3 coding DNA: TGTGCCAGCAGCTACTTCCGAGAGAGGGAGTTCGGCTACACCTTC.

This clone has a handful of counts. The V gene is TRBV19, the J gene TRBJ2-5; 7 nucleotides align to TRBD1. The CDR3 runs to 15 residues. The J segment lost 7 bases and the V segment lost 5 bases, leaving 13 bases of the junction unmatched. Germline-derived CDR1 and CDR2 are LNHDA and SQIVND (reference sequence). The CDR3: CASSDRARSPGTQYF. The CDR3 DNA reads TGTGCCAGTAGTGACAGGGCCCGCTCCCCAGGGACCCAGTACTTC.

The genes are TRBV7-2 and TRBJ2-7, with TRBD2 matching 12 bases. Looked up from germline, CDR1 is SGHTA and CDR2 is FQGNSA. This CDR3 is 18 amino acids long. Trimming at V came to 0 bases and at J to 0 bases, leaving 6 bases not matched to a gene. CDR3 sequence: CASSLAGLAGGSSYEQYF. The CDR3 DNA reads TGTGCCAGCAGCTTAGCTGGGCTAGCGGGAGGGAGCTCCTACGAGCAGTACTTC.

The rearrangement links TRBV6-5 to TRBJ1-1; perhaps TRBD1 as D (5 bases). V lost 6 bases and J lost 0, with 14 bases in between. CDR3 length: 15 residues. The germline V gene has CDR1 MNHEY and CDR2 SVGAGI. The CDR3 nucleotides read TGTGCCAGCAGAAAACAGGAAAACATGAACACTGAAGCTTTCTTT. Translating gives CASRKQENMNTEAFF.